This T cell receptor beta chain was sequenced in a study of T cell changes during pregnancy in multiple sclerosis. This CDR3 spans 15 amino acids. Germline loops: CDR1 LNHDA, CDR2 SQIVND (reference sequence). Germline trimming cut 6 bases from V and 8 bases from J; bases unmatched to any gene: 5. Generated by immunoSEQ multiplex PCR, the TCRdb table keeps only in-frame clones and is missing some. The profile covers some 20,000 clones, with roughly nine tenths appearing a single time and about 7.7% taken by the ten largest. The material sequenced was CD8+ T cells from peripheral blood mononuclear cells, taken in the third trimester of pregnancy. The chain is built from TRBV19 and TRBJ2-1, with TRBD2 matching over 15 bases. This receptor was taken from a female donor in good health, enrolled as a control in a pregnancy study. CDR3 in amino acids: CASRGLAGGRDEQFF. Here the CDR3 DNA reads TGTGCCAGTAGGGGACTAGCGGGAGGCCGCGATGAGCAGTTCTTC. The variable domain in full, completed from reference TRBV19 and TRBJ2-1, reads DGGITQSPKYLFRKEGQNVTLSCEQNLNHDAMYWYRQDPGQGLRLIYYSQIVNDFQKGDIAEGYSVSREKKESFPLTVTSAQKNPTAFYLCASRGLAGGRDEQFFGPGTRLTVL.